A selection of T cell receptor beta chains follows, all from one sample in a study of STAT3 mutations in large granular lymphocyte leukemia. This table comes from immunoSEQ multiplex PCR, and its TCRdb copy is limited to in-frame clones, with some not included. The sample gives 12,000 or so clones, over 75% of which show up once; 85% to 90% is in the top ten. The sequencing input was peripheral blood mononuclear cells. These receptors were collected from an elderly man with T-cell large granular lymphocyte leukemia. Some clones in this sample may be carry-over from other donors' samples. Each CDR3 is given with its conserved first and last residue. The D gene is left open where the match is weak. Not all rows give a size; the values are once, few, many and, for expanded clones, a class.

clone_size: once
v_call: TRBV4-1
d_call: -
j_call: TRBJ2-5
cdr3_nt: TGCGCCAGCAGCGATACCGGACGGGGTTGGCAAGAGACCCAGTACTTC
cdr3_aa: CASSDTGRGWQETQYF

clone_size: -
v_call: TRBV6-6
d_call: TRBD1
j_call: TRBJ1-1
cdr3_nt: TGTGCCAGGGGACAGGGAACTGAAGCTTTCTTT
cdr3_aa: CARGQGTEAFF

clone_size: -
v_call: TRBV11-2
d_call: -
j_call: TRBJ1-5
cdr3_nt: TGTGCCAGCAGCTTAGGCAATCAGCCCCAGCATTTT
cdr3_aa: CASSLGNQPQHF

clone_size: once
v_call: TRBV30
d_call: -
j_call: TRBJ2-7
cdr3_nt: TGTGCCTGGAGTTACCGCACAGGGTTATACGAGCAGTACTTC
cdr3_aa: CAWSYRTGLYEQYF

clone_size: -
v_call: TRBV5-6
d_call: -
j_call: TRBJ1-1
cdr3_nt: TGTGCCAGCAGCCCCATAGGGACCACTGAAGCTTTCTTT
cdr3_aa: CASSPIGTTEAFF

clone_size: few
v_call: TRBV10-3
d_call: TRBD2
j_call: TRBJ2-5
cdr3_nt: TGTGCCATCAGTCCGACTAGCGGGGGGAGGGAGACCCAGTACTTC
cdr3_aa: CAISPTSGGRETQYF

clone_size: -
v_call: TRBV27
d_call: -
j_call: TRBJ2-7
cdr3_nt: TGTGCCAGCAGTCCCCGGGCGGGGCCCTACGAGCAGTACTTC
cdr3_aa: CASSPRAGPYEQYF

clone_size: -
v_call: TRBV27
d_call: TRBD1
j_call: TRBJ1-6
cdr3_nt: TGTGCCAGCAGGTTAGGGACAGCTAATTCACCCCTCCACTTT
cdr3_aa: CASRLGTANSPLHF

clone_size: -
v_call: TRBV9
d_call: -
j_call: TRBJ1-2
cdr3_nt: TGTGCCAGCAGCGTAGGGACCCCGGGGTGGGGCTACACCTTC
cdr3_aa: CASSVGTPGWGYTF

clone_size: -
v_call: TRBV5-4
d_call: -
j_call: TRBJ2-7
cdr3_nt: TGTGCCAGCAGCTTTCCGGGCCAGTCCTACGAGCAGTACTTC
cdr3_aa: CASSFPGQSYEQYF

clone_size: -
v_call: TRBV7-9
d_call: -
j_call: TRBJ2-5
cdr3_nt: TGTGCCAGCAGGCCGTCCAACACCCCTCAAGAGACCCAGTACTTC
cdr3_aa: CASRPSNTPQETQYF

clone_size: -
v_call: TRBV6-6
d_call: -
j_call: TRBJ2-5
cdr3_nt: TGTGCCAGCAGTTCCCTGAAGACCCAGTACTTC
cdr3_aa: CASSSLKTQYF

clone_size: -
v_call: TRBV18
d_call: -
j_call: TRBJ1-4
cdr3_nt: TGTGCCAGCTCACCAACGGATGAAAAACTGTTTTTT
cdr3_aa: CASSPTDEKLFF

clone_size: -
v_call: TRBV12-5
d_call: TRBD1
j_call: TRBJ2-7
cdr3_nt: TGTGCTAGTGGTTCCCCCGGACAGGGGCTAATCTACGAGCAGTACTTC
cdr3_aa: CASGSPGQGLIYEQYF

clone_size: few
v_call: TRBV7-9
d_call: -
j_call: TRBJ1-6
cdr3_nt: TGTGCCAGCAGCTTATGGAGAGATGCATATAATTCACCCCTCCACTTT
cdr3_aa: CASSLWRDAYNSPLHF

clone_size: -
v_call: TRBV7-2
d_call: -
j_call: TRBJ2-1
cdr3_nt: TGTGCCAGCAGCCCCCCCGTCAATGAGCAGTTCTTC
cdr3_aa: CASSPPVNEQFF

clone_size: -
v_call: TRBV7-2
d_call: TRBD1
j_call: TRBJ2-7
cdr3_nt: TGTGCCAGCAGCTTGGGGGACAGGGGGCCCTACGAGCAGTACTTC
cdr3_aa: CASSLGDRGPYEQYF

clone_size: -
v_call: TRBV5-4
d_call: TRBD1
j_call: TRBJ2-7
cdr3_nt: TGTGCCAGCAGCTTGGAGGGGACAGTCTCCTACGAGCAGTACTTC
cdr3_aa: CASSLEGTVSYEQYF

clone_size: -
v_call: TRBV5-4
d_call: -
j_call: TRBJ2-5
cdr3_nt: TGTGCCAGCAGCACACCTCCAGGAGAAGAGACCCAGTACTTC
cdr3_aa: CASSTPPGEETQYF

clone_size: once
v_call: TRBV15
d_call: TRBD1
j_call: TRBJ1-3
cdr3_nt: TGTGCCACCAGCAGTGACAGGGCCCCCTTAAACACCATATATTTT
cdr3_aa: CATSSDRAPLNTIYF